This TCR beta chain emerged from a study of cytomegalovirus exposure and HLA in healthy donors. Whole-study findings and limits: V- and J-gene trimming of TCR beta was linked (in a later analysis) to a missense DCLRE1C variant. Presence/absence comparisons presumed near-even sequencing depth among donors. In the analysis, some V segments, TRBV6-2 and TRBV6-3 included, were excluded as indistinguishable. Associated with cytomegalovirus, according to the listing, were 170 or so TCR beta chains.

The PCR contained 60 Vbeta and 13 Jbeta primers. TCRdb keeps only in-frame clones here, not all; method: immunoSEQ multiplex PCR. The sample has about 87,000 clones; over 70% are singletons. This CDR3 is built from 18 residues. Germline assignment: CDR1 LNHNV and CDR2 YYDKDF (reference sequence). V lost 0 bases and J 4 bases, leaving 21 bases between the germline ends. This clone was detected only a few times. As yet, its antigen is unknown. The receptor's source is a man aged 25-40 years in good health and CMV-seropositive. The V and J genes are TRBV15 and TRBJ1-1; D perhaps matches TRBD1 (6 bases). Sample: PBMCs. The CDR3 loop reads CATSRDERVGTGRTEAFF. The CDR3 nucleotides are TGTGCCACCAGCAGAGATGAGAGGGTTGGAACAGGGCGCACTGAAGCTTTCTTT.